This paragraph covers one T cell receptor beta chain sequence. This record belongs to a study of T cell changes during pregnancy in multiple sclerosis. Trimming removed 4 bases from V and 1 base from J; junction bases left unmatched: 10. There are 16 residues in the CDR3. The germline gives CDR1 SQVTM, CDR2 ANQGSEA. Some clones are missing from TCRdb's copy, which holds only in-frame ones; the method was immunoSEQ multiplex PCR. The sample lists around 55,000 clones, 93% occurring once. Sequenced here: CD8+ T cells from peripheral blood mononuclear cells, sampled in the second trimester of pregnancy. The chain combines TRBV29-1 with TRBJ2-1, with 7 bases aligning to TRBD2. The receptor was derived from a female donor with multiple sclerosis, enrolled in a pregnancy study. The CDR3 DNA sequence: TGCAGCGTTGTTTATATTTCGGGAGGTTCCTACAATGAGCAGTTCTTC. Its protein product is CSVVYISGGSYNEQFF.